This T cell receptor beta chain was found in a study of cytomegalovirus exposure and HLA in healthy donors. For the study at large: About 79% of 398 genotyped donors fell in the Caucasian-associated ancestry cluster. General study points: CMV antigen specificity was confirmed in vitro for a few CMV-associated chains. Links to common viral pathogens appeared, in a later analysis, for several of the most significant clusters.

For this clone: Its target is unknown.

Germline CDR1 is ENHRY and CDR2 is SYGVKD. Trimming removed 0 bases from V and 1 base from J, with 9 bases in between. The CDR3 has 15 residues. The PCR was carried out with 60 Vbeta primers and 13 Jbeta primers. How the authors handled the data: In a later analysis, around 10 million of approximately 81 million unique beta chains occurred in at least two donors. The assay was immunoSEQ multiplex PCR, and TCRdb's table has in-frame clones only and misses some. The D gene and trimming were derived from the DNA, and the V and J assignments and clone size from that table. The sample has roughly 130,000 clones, over 60% seen once.

The sequence derives from a human donor in good health. J is TRBJ1-1 and V is TRBV10-3; D remains ambiguous. Sequenced: PBMCs. The CDR3: CAISESILANTEAFF. The CDR3 DNA reads TGTGCCATCAGTGAGTCGATTCTGGCGAACACTGAAGCTTTCTTT.